This passage covers 30 T cell receptor beta chains from one sample sequenced in a study of CD8+ T cells in alopecia areata. Treatment here: oral pan-JAK inhibitor, 5-10 mg twice daily. RNA, once extracted, was reverse transcribed into cDNA for use as the sequencing template. Assay: immunoSEQ multiplex PCR; the TCRdb copy retains only in-frame clones and omits some. Counted here are approximately 300,000 clones, 58% occurring once; the ten biggest clones make up about 1.8%. Source: CD4+ T cells sorted from blood, taken at week 24, from a patient treated with tofacitinib. The source of these receptors is a human donor with alopecia areata.

Regarding this clone: Other DNA sequences from this sample encode an identical CDR3 as well. The rearrangement links TRBV11-1 to TRBJ2-7; no reliable D call. Trimming removed 6 bases at V and 0 bases at J, with 9 bases between. This CDR3 has 13 amino acids. Germline loops: CDR1 SGHAT, CDR2 FQDESV (reference sequence). CDR3 in DNA: TGTGCCAGCAGAGACCGGAGCTCCTACGAGCAGTACTTC. Its translation: CASRDRSSYEQYF. The full variable domain, rest sourced from reference TRBV11-1 and TRBJ2-7, is EAEVAQSPRYKITEKSQAVAFWCDPISGHATLYWYRQILGQGPELLVQFQDESVVDDSQLPKDRFSAERLKGVDSTLKIQPAELGDSAMYLCASRDRSSYEQYFGPGTRLTVT.

The J gene is TRBJ2-4, the V gene TRBV7-6; D unresolved. Germline assignment: CDR1 SGHVS and CDR2 FNYEAQ. V lost 4 bases and J 0 bases, leaving 13 bases between the germline ends. This CDR3 has 16 residues. The CDR3 loop is CASSSTPLLAKNIQYF. The CDR3 DNA sequence: TGTGCCAGCAGCTCCACCCCCCTGTTAGCCAAAAACATTCAGTACTTC.

CDR3 region: CASSQGRGPPYEQYF. DNA of the CDR3: TGTGCCAGCAGCCAAGGACGTGGTCCGCCCTACGAGCAGTACTTC. V is TRBV14 and J is TRBJ2-7; D is uncertain. The CDR3 covers 15 residues. The V end lost 1 base, the J end lost 2 bases, and 12 bases lay between the germline ends. CDR1 and CDR2 from the germline V gene are SGHDN and FVKESK. The whole variable domain, remainder taken from reference TRBV14 and TRBJ2-7, is EAGVTQFPSHSVIEKGQTVTLRCDPISGHDNLYWYRRVMGKEIKFLLHFVKESKQDESGMPNNRFLAERTGGTYSTLKVQPAELEDSGVYFCASSQGRGPPYEQYFGPGTRLTVT.

In this sample, this clone turned up a few times. This chain's CDR3 is CAWSLRRVSYNEQFF. CDR3 coding DNA: TGTGCCTGGAGTCTACGTAGGGTATCCTACAATGAGCAGTTCTTC. This chain uses TRBV30 with TRBJ2-1; D is unresolved. V lost 2 bases to trimming and J lost 1 base, with 12 bases between them. Germline-derived CDR1 and CDR2 are GTSNPN and SVGIG (reference sequence). CDR3 length equals 15 residues. The variable domain in full, completed from reference TRBV30 and TRBJ2-1, reads SQTIHQWPATLVQPVGSPLSLECTVEGTSNPNLYWYRQAAGRGLQLLFYSVGIGQISSEVPQNLSASRPQDRQFILSSKKLLLSDSGFYLCAWSLRRVSYNEQFFGPGTRLTVL.

This chain uses TRBV30 with TRBJ2-1; perhaps TRBD1 as D (6 bases). This CDR3 contains 15 residues. V lost 0 bases to trimming and J lost 1 base, with 10 bases between them. From germline, CDR1 is GTSNPN and CDR2 SVGIG (reference sequence). CDR3 coding DNA: TGTGCCTGGAGTGTAGGGCAGGGGTCCTACAATGAGCAGTTCTTC. Amino acids: CAWSVGQGSYNEQFF.

The chain recombines TRBV2 with TRBJ1-5; TRBD1 matches at 11 bases. Germline V CDR1 and CDR2: SNHLY, FYNNEI. Trimming at V came to 7 bases and at J to 6 bases, leaving 8 bases not matched to a gene. The CDR3 length is 15 residues. DNA for the CDR3: TGTGCCAGCATCGGCCCGGGACAGGGGGGTCAGCCCCAGCATTTT. Amino acid sequence: CASIGPGQGGQPQHF.

The rearrangement links TRBV5-1 to TRBJ2-4; no clear D gene. This CDR3 is built from 16 residues. CDR1 is SGHRS, CDR2 YFSETQ, per germline. The V end was cut by 0 bases, the J end by 2 bases, with 12 bases between. The CDR3 is CASSLVGYKTKNIQYF. The CDR3 nucleotides are TGCGCCAGCAGCTTGGTAGGGTATAAAACCAAAAACATTCAGTACTTC.

This chain joins TRBV30 and TRBJ1-4; D is undetermined. The CDR3 contains 11 residues. CDR1 GTSNPN and CDR2 SVGIG come from the germline V gene (reference sequence). The V and J ends lost 2 bases and 7 bases respectively, with 5 bases between them. Written as DNA, the CDR3 is TGTGCCTGGAGTTATGGTGAAAAACTGTTTTTT. Amino acid sequence: CAWSYGEKLFF. The variable domain in full, completed from reference TRBV30 and TRBJ1-4, reads SQTIHQWPATLVQPVGSPLSLECTVEGTSNPNLYWYRQAAGRGLQLLFYSVGIGQISSEVPQNLSASRPQDRQFILSSKKLLLSDSGFYLCAWSYGEKLFFGSGTQLSVL.

V gene TRBV29-1 combines with J gene TRBJ2-5; D not resolved. V was pared by 4 bases and J by 1 base, with 7 bases between. The V gene's germline CDR1 is SQVTM and CDR2 ANQGSEA. The CDR3 is 12 residues long. This CDR3 reads CSVVGSQETQYF. In nucleotides, the CDR3 is TGCAGCGTTGTTGGATCCCAAGAGACCCAGTACTTC. Variable domain in full (rest from reference TRBV29-1 and TRBJ2-5): SAVISQKPSRDICQRGTSLTIQCQVDSQVTMMFWYRQQPGQSLTLIATANQGSEATYESGFVIDKFPISRPNLTFSTLTVSNMSPEDSSIYLCSVVGSQETQYFGPGTRLLVL.

This clone was detected a few times. This chain joins TRBV9 and TRBJ2-2, with D uncertain. CDR3 length equals 12 residues. Germline V lookup: CDR1 SGDLS, CDR2 YYNGEE. The V and J ends lost 6 bases and 4 bases respectively, with 7 bases between them. CDR3 sequence reads: CASTQSTGELFF. DNA of the CDR3: TGTGCCAGCACCCAGAGCACCGGGGAGCTGTTTTTT. Drawing the rest from reference TRBV9 and TRBJ2-2, the complete variable domain is DSGVTQTPKHLITATGQRVTLRCSPRSGDLSVYWYQQSLDQGLQFLIQYYNGEERAKGNILERFSAQQFPDLHSELNLSSLELGDSALYFCASTQSTGELFFGEGSRLTVL.

The chain links TRBV28 to TRBJ1-1, with D unresolved. Looked up from germline, CDR1 is MDHEN and CDR2 is SYDVKM. Trimming pared 7 bases from V and 3 bases from J, leaving 6 bases between. This CDR3 spans 11 amino acids. The DNA for the CDR3 is TGTGCCAGCATTCGAGACACTGAAGCTTTCTTT. Its translation is CASIRDTEAFF.

This rearrangement joins TRBV14 to TRBJ1-2, with 7 nucleotides matching TRBD1. J gave up 4 bases and V 1 base, and 12 bases lay outside the gene matches. Germline CDR1 reads SGHDN; CDR2 reads FVKESK. The CDR3 has 17 residues. The CDR3: CASSQVGPTGTAYGYTF. The DNA for the CDR3 is TGTGCCAGCAGCCAAGTTGGCCCCACCGGGACAGCCTATGGCTACACCTTC.

The V and J genes are TRBV30 and TRBJ1-2; D might be TRBD1 (5 bases). Germline V gives CDR1 GTSNPN, CDR2 SVGIG (reference sequence). V lost 0 bases to trimming and J lost 4 bases, with 9 bases between them. The CDR3 contains 13 residues. CDR3 sequence reads: CAWSVAGTYGYTF. In nucleotides, the CDR3 is TGTGCCTGGAGTGTAGCAGGGACCTATGGCTACACCTTC.

The chain couples TRBV2 to TRBJ1-1; D is ambiguous. This CDR3 spans 14 amino acids. The germline V and J ends were trimmed by 4 bases and 0 bases, with 9 bases remaining between them. From germline, CDR1 is SNHLY and CDR2 FYNNEI. Here the CDR3 DNA reads TGTGCCAGCAGTGTTAACGGCATGAACACTGAAGCTTTCTTT. Its protein is CASSVNGMNTEAFF.

The chain links TRBV6-5 to TRBJ2-1, with D tentatively TRBD1 (5 bases). V lost 10 bases to trimming and J lost 15 bases, with 25 bases between them. Germline V CDR1 and CDR2: MNHEY, SVGAGI. This CDR3 region has 13 residues. Here the CDR3 DNA reads TGTGCCACCCGGTCGGCCGAACTGGACACTCCGTTCTTC. Translated, it gives CATRSAELDTPFF.

The V gene is TRBV27, the J gene TRBJ1-2; TRBD1 matches at 7 bases. From germline, CDR1 is MNHEY and CDR2 SMNVEV (reference sequence). V shed 5 bases, J shed 5 bases, and the junction held 8 bases outside the gene matches. CDR3 length: 14 residues. Written as DNA, the CDR3 is TGTGCCAGCAGTCCCTTCGGGACAGCGTATGGCTACACCTTC. Translated, it gives CASSPFGTAYGYTF.

This clone is a singleton in its sample. This sequence joins TRBV7-2 and TRBJ1-2; D gene unclear. The CDR3 is made up of 12 amino acids. Trimming removed 2 bases from V and 8 bases from J, with 9 bases in between. The germline V gene has CDR1 SGHTA and CDR2 FQGNSA. In DNA form, the CDR3 reads TGTGCCAGCAGCTTACCGAAAAGGGGCTACACCTTC. Its protein product is CASSLPKRGYTF.

The rearrangement links TRBV29-1 to TRBJ1-1; D gene unclear. Germline lookup yields CDR1 SQVTM and CDR2 ANQGSEA. The ends were cut back, 4 bases at V and 4 bases at J, with 10 bases in the middle. The CDR3 runs to 12 residues. The CDR3 loop reads CSVVGVSTEAFF. In DNA form, the CDR3 reads TGCAGCGTTGTTGGTGTGAGCACTGAAGCTTTCTTT.

The V gene is TRBV30, the J gene TRBJ2-5, with unresolved D. Germline CDR1 GTSNPN, CDR2 SVGIG (reference sequence). CDR3 length equals 14 residues. V lost 0 bases, J lost 1 base, and 9 bases lay in between. This CDR3 is CAWSVDWGQETQYF. In nucleotides, the CDR3 is TGTGCCTGGAGTGTAGACTGGGGCCAAGAGACCCAGTACTTC.

The chain links TRBV18 to TRBJ1-5; possible D gene TRBD1, 6 bases. CDR1 and CDR2 (germline): KGHSH, LQKENI. Trimming took off 0 bases at V and 4 bases at J, with 7 bases between the two ends. The CDR3 spans 14 residues. The CDR3 DNA sequence: TGTGCCAGCTCACCACCGGACAGTAATCAGCCCCAGCATTTT. It encodes CASSPPDSNQPQHF.

This clone was seen a handful of times. Within the sample, other DNA sequences also encode this same CDR3. The chain joins TRBV5-1 to TRBJ2-3; 8 nucleotides match TRBD1. Per the germline V gene, CDR1 is SGHRS and CDR2 is YFSETQ. The CDR3 is 14 residues long. J lost 3 bases, V lost 4 bases, and 4 bases had no gene match. CDR3 region: CASSPGQGTDTQYF. CDR3 DNA: TGCGCCAGCAGCCCAGGACAGGGAACAGATACGCAGTATTTT.

This clone appeared a few times. V gene TRBV10-3 combines with J gene TRBJ2-5; D may match TRBD1 or TRBD2 (5 bases each). The germline V gene encodes CDR1 ENHRY and CDR2 SYGVKD. The length of the CDR3 is 13 residues. Between the trimmed V and J ends, which lost 1 base and 4 bases, there was a span of 7 bases. The CDR3 nucleotides are TGTGCCATCAGTGAGTTGGGGGTAGAGACCCAGTACTTC. Encoded protein: CAISELGVETQYF.

The V call is TRBV7-2, the J call TRBJ2-5; D is unclear. Germline CDR1 and CDR2: SGHTA and FQGNSA. CDR3 length: 13 amino acids. V lost 1 base, J lost 7 bases, and 10 bases lay in between. In DNA, the CDR3 is TGTGCCAGCAGCTTAGAAGGATTCCGGACCCAGTACTTC. The encoded protein is CASSLEGFRTQYF.

The CDR3 bases are TGTGCCAGCAGCTTTTTAGGGACAGGGGTTCGTCCGGGAGAGACCCAGTACTTC. The encoded protein is CASSFLGTGVRPGETQYF. This chain connects TRBV5-6 to TRBJ2-5; 10 nucleotides line up with TRBD1. V was clipped by 2 bases and J by 4 bases; unmatched bases: 14. From germline, CDR1 is SGHDT and CDR2 YYEEEE. The CDR3 contains 18 residues.

The chain links TRBV27 to TRBJ1-1; D gene unclear. V was cut by 5 bases and J by 8 bases, with 15 bases left in between. The CDR3 extends over 13 amino acids. The germline V gene has CDR1 MNHEY and CDR2 SMNVEV (reference sequence). CDR3 nucleotides: TGTGCCAGCAGTCCCACCGGTAGACCGGAAGCTTTCTTT. Translation: CASSPTGRPEAFF.

The J gene is TRBJ2-1, the V gene TRBV29-1, with 12 bases lining up with TRBD2. This CDR3 contains 13 residues. Per germline, CDR1 SQVTM and CDR2 ANQGSEA. Losses at the gene ends were 6 bases for V and 6 bases for J; bases not matched to a gene: 3. CDR3 bases: TGCAGCGTCCCTAGCGGGGGGGCCAATGAGCAGTTCTTC. Its protein product is CSVPSGGANEQFF.

This clone was picked up a small number of times. The rearrangement joins TRBV19 to TRBJ1-5; the D is unclear. From germline, CDR1 is LNHDA and CDR2 SQIVND (reference sequence). V shed 4 bases and J shed 2 bases, with 12 bases lying between them. This CDR3 has 15 amino acids. The CDR3 nucleotides are TGTGCCAGTAGTAATGGGAGGGCCGGCAATCAGCCCCAGCATTTT. Translated: CASSNGRAGNQPQHF.

CDR3 nucleotides: TGTGCCAGCAGCCTGACAGGGCTCAATCAGCCCCAGCATTTT. Translating gives CASSLTGLNQPQHF. V is TRBV6-1 and J is TRBJ1-5; 7 positions match TRBD1. J gave up 3 bases and V 6 bases, and 5 bases lay outside the gene matches. This CDR3 is built from 14 residues. Germline lookup yields CDR1 MNHNS and CDR2 SASEGT.

This clone was observed a few times. The chain employs TRBV30 and TRBJ1-1; D is unclear. Trimming shortened V by 2 bases and J by 5 bases, and 12 bases separated the two germline ends. CDR1 and CDR2 from the germline V gene are GTSNPN and SVGIG (reference sequence). There are 13 residues in the CDR3. The DNA for the CDR3 is TGTGCCTGGAGTATATCGACGAGGACTGAAGCTTTCTTT. Translating it yields CAWSISTRTEAFF.

The rearrangement joins TRBV29-1 to TRBJ1-1, with 7 bases aligning to TRBD1. CDR1 is SQVTM and CDR2 is ANQGSEA in the germline V gene. The J segment lost 1 base and the V segment lost 5 bases, leaving 4 bases of the junction unmatched. This CDR3 comprises 13 residues. This CDR3 reads CSVRDSWNTEAFF. CDR3 sequence (DNA): TGCAGCGTTCGGGACAGCTGGAACACTGAAGCTTTCTTT. Complete variable domain (other parts from reference TRBV29-1 and TRBJ1-1): SAVISQKPSRDICQRGTSLTIQCQVDSQVTMMFWYRQQPGQSLTLIATANQGSEATYESGFVIDKFPISRPNLTFSTLTVSNMSPEDSSIYLCSVRDSWNTEAFFGQGTRLTVV.